The 18 T cell receptor beta chains in this list originate from one sample, sequenced in a study of graft-versus-host responses after intestinal transplantation. Libraries were prepared by immunoSEQ multiplex PCR; TCRdb keeps only in-frame clonotypes and omits some of them. The sample carries just over 40,000 clones, about 89% recorded once. The input for sequencing was PBMCs, taken around 320 days after intestinal transplant. The receptors come from a human patient who received an intestinal transplant, so some T cells may come from the graft donor.

This clone turned up a few times. The chain carries TRBV19 and TRBJ2-7; 7 bases match TRBD1. In germline, CDR1 is LNHDA, CDR2 SQIVND (reference sequence). CDR3 size: 14 residues. V lost 7 bases and J lost 6; bases outside the gene matches: 12. For the CDR3, the DNA is TGTGCCAGTATTCGTCCCGACAGGGAATGCGAGCAGTACTTC. Protein product: CASIRPDRECEQYF.

V gene TRBV28 combines with J gene TRBJ1-2, with 10 nucleotides matching TRBD1. J lost 5 bases, V lost 3 bases, and 6 bases had no gene match. The germline CDR1 and CDR2 sequences are MDHEN and SYDVKM. The CDR3 contains 15 residues. CDR3 DNA sequence: TGTGCCAGCAGTTTGACAGGGGGCGGGAATTATGGCTACACCTTC. This encodes CASSLTGGGNYGYTF.

In this sample, this clone turned up a few times. V is TRBV6-4 and J is TRBJ1-1; tentative D call: TRBD1 (5 bases). V lost 4 bases and J 8 bases, leaving 17 bases between the germline ends. Germline CDR1 reads MRHNA; CDR2 reads SNTAGT. This CDR3 is 14 amino acids long. CDR3 in DNA: TGTGCCAGCAGTGCCGGGACCCTAGGAGGAGAAGCTTTCTTT. Translated, it gives CASSAGTLGGEAFF.

The chain uses TRBV25-1 and TRBJ2-1; D is uncertain. In germline, CDR1 is MGHDK, CDR2 SYGVNS. CDR3 length equals 15 residues. Deletions cut 3 bases from V and 1 base from J, with 10 bases between. For the CDR3, the DNA is TGTGCCAGCAGTGATTTGCCAGCGTCCTACAATGAGCAGTTCTTC. Its protein is CASSDLPASYNEQFF.

The chain employs TRBV6-5 and TRBJ2-1; 8 positions match TRBD2. V lost 6 bases and J lost 6; bases outside the gene matches: 4. This CDR3 has 13 residues. Germline V gene lookup returns CDR1 MNHEY and CDR2 SVGAGI. As DNA, the CDR3 is TGTGCCAGCAGAGTTGCGGGGGGCAATGAGCAGTTCTTC. Translation: CASRVAGGNEQFF.

The gene calls are TRBV5-1 and TRBJ2-2; 10 bases align to TRBD1. Germline assignment: CDR1 SGHRS and CDR2 YFSETQ. The CDR3 runs to 15 residues. V lost 8 bases and J lost 3; bases outside the gene matches: 7. The CDR3 DNA sequence: TGCGCCAGTAGACAGGGGGCGTCGGACACCGGGGAGCTGTTTTTT. Protein sequence: CASRQGASDTGELFF.

This chain joins TRBV23-1 and TRBJ2-7; no firm D call. TRBV23-1 is an ORF, with its function uncertain. V lost 0 bases, J lost 6 bases, and 24 bases lay in between. The CDR3 totals 18 residues. The CDR3 here is CASSQSSGPPVGSLEQYF. Here the CDR3 DNA reads TGCGCCAGCAGTCAATCGTCGGGCCCTCCGGTCGGGTCCCTCGAGCAGTACTTC.

This sequence joins TRBV18 and TRBJ2-7; D might be TRBD1 (5 bases). CDR3 length: 15 amino acids. Germline V gene sequence: CDR1 KGHSH, CDR2 LQKENI. V was pared by 4 bases and J by 6 bases, with 19 bases between. The CDR3 here is CASSLGFQGPLEQYF. The CDR3 nucleotides read TGTGCCAGCTCACTTGGATTCCAGGGTCCCCTCGAGCAGTACTTC.

V is TRBV28 and J is TRBJ2-7; the match to TRBD2 covers 11 bases. Trimming cost V 5 bases and J 5 bases; bases outside gene matches: 5. Germline-derived CDR1 and CDR2 are MDHEN and SYDVKM. CDR3 length: 14 amino acids. The CDR3 reads CASSLSGRANEQYF. In DNA, the CDR3 is TGTGCCAGCAGTCTTAGCGGGAGGGCCAACGAGCAGTACTTC.

The chain couples TRBV25-1 to TRBJ1-2; possible D gene TRBD1, 6 bases. Trimming removed 4 bases from V and 6 bases from J, with 12 bases in between. Germline CDR1 is MGHDK and CDR2 is SYGVNS. This CDR3 spans 13 amino acids. CDR3 coding DNA: TGTGCCAGCAGTGGATTAGGGGGAAATGGCTACACCTTC. Translating it yields CASSGLGGNGYTF.

V usage is TRBV28 and J usage is TRBJ2-5; TRBD2 matches at 7 bases. The J call may be faulty, since TRBJ2-7 better matches the DNA end. CDR1 MDHEN and CDR2 SYDVKM come from the germline V gene. This CDR3 spans 16 amino acids. The CDR3 spells CASSFHLADLSYEQYF. The CDR3 DNA sequence: TGTGCCAGCAGTTTCCACCTAGCGGACCTTTCCTACGAGCAGTACTTC.

The V and J genes are TRBV2 and TRBJ2-2, with D hard to call. This CDR3 has 14 residues. The ends were cut back, 6 bases at V and 0 bases at J, with 8 bases in the middle. Looked up from germline, CDR1 is SNHLY and CDR2 is FYNNEI. The chain's CDR3 is CASSRHSNTGELFF. CDR3 DNA sequence: TGTGCCAGCAGCCGCCACTCGAACACCGGGGAGCTGTTTTTT.

V is TRBV19 and J is TRBJ2-2; perhaps D is TRBD1 or TRBD2 (6 bases each). This CDR3 comprises 15 residues. Germline V CDR1 and CDR2: LNHDA, SQIVND (reference sequence). Deletions cut 4 bases from V and 3 bases from J, with 12 bases between. In DNA form, the CDR3 reads TGTGCCAGTAGTACGGGGGCGGCGGACACCGGGGAGCTGTTTTTT. Its translation: CASSTGAADTGELFF.

The CDR3 nucleotides are TGCGCCAGCAGTCAAGGGGGACCCTGCCATAAGTGGGGCTACACCTTC. This encodes CASSQGGPCHKWGYTF. This chain connects TRBV23-1 to TRBJ1-2; D may be TRBD1 (5 bases). TRBV23-1 is reported as an ORF; its role is uncertain. V lost 2 bases to trimming and J lost 8 bases, with 21 bases between them. The CDR3 is made up of 16 amino acids.

The chain combines TRBV7-3 with TRBJ2-2; 8 bases fit TRBD1. This CDR3 spans 14 amino acids. In germline, CDR1 is SGHTA, CDR2 FQGTGA. Trimming removed 6 bases from V and 5 bases from J; junction bases left unmatched: 5. The CDR3, as DNA: TGTGCCAGCAGGCAGGGGGCCGGAACCGGGGAGCTGTTTTTT. Encoded protein: CASRQGAGTGELFF.

This chain uses TRBV18 with TRBJ2-5; no firm D call. TRBJ2-7 explains the end of the DNA better; the J call may be wrong. Germline CDR1 is KGHSH and CDR2 is LQKENI. The CDR3 loop spans 13 amino acids. CDR3 DNA: TGTGCCAGCTCACCCCTTCGTGAGTACGAGCAGTACTTC. It encodes CASSPLREYEQYF.

This chain joins TRBV2 and TRBJ1-6, with TRBD1 identical over 7 bases. The V gene's germline CDR1 is SNHLY and CDR2 FYNNEI. The CDR3 spans 17 residues. The J segment lost 0 bases and the V segment lost 5 bases, leaving 7 bases of the junction unmatched. The DNA of the CDR3 is TGTGCCAGCAGTCCAGGGACAGCGAGCTCCTATAATTCACCCCTCCACTTT. Translating it yields CASSPGTASSYNSPLHF.

The rearrangement uses TRBV29-1 and TRBJ2-7; 7 bases agree with TRBD2. The junction had 11 bases not matched to a gene; V was cut back by 7 bases and J by 2 bases. The CDR3 runs 14 residues. The germline CDR1 and CDR2 sequences are SQVTM and ANQGSEA. CDR3 in DNA: TGCAGCGCTCGGGCGAGCGGGAACCCCTACGAGCAGTACTTC. Amino acid sequence: CSARASGNPYEQYF.